The 30 T cell receptor beta chains presented below share a single source sample, sequenced in a study of CD8+ T cells in alopecia areata. Documented treatment: oral pan-JAK inhibitor, 5-10 mg twice daily. Isolated RNA was reverse transcribed into cDNA used as the sequencing template. Libraries were prepared by immunoSEQ multiplex PCR; TCRdb keeps only in-frame clonotypes and omits some of them. This sample yields some 190,000 clones, of which roughly 60% are seen a single time; 1.3% belongs to the top ten. The material was CD4+ T cells sorted from blood, obtained around week 50, from a patient treated with tofacitinib. These receptors all come from a human donor with alopecia areata.

This chain uses TRBV6-1 with TRBJ2-7; D not resolved. CDR3 length equals 16 residues. V was trimmed by 1 base and J by 3 bases, leaving 16 bases between them. Germline CDR1 is MNHNS and CDR2 is SASEGT. The CDR3 sequence is CASSEGVGSSVYEQYF. DNA of the CDR3: TGTGCCAGCAGTGAAGGGGTAGGGTCCTCGGTCTACGAGCAGTACTTC.

This chain connects TRBV27 to TRBJ2-3; D is ambiguous. The ends were cut back, 5 bases at V and 4 bases at J, with 16 bases in the middle. Germline-derived CDR1 and CDR2 are MNHEY and SMNVEV (reference sequence). The CDR3 is made up of 15 amino acids. For the CDR3, the DNA is TGTGCCAGCAGTCCTTCTAGAGACATTTCAGATACGCAGTATTTT. It translates to CASSPSRDISDTQYF.

This chain's CDR3 is CAISDRAGSGNQPQHF. CDR3 bases: TGTGCCATCAGTGACCGGGCAGGGAGCGGCAATCAGCCCCAGCATTTT. V gene TRBV10-3 combines with J gene TRBJ1-5; tentatively, D is TRBD1 (5 bases). V lost 3 bases and J lost 2, with 14 bases in between. The CDR3 extends over 16 amino acids. The germline V gene has CDR1 ENHRY and CDR2 SYGVKD.

This clone was seen many times. This chain uses TRBV4-3 with TRBJ2-1; TRBD1 is a possible D gene (6 bases). The V end was cut by 0 bases, the J end by 7 bases, with 13 bases between. The germline V gene encodes CDR1 LGHNA and CDR2 YSLEER. This CDR3 region has 15 residues. The CDR3 loop reads CASSQDGAGVNEQFF. The CDR3 DNA follows: TGCGCCAGCAGCCAAGATGGTGCAGGGGTGAATGAGCAGTTCTTC.

This clone has a handful of counts. The V gene is TRBV20-1, the J gene TRBJ1-5; the D is unclear. Germline-derived CDR1 and CDR2 are DFQATT and SNEGSKA (reference sequence). Trimming stripped 1 base from V and 11 bases from J, with 9 bases between. CDR3 length: 11 amino acids. The chain's CDR3 is CSARVSASQHF. The CDR3 DNA is TGCAGTGCTAGAGTTTCGGCTTCCCAGCATTTT.

V and J are TRBV7-2 and TRBJ1-2; D is uncertain. CDR1 SGHTA and CDR2 FQGNSA come from the germline V gene. CDR3 length equals 15 residues. With 1 base removed from V and 0 bases from J, the gap between germline ends came to 9 bases. The CDR3, as DNA: TGTGCCAGCAGCTTAGGTCCGGGTACTAACTATGGCTACACCTTC. Translating it yields CASSLGPGTNYGYTF.

This clone was picked up a small number of times. This chain uses TRBV2 with TRBJ1-1, with TRBD1 identical over 7 bases. Germline loops: CDR1 SNHLY, CDR2 FYNNEI. V dropped 6 bases and J dropped 4; count of bases not matched to a gene: 5. This CDR3 region has 13 residues. Here the CDR3 DNA reads TGTGCCAGCAGAGACAGGGCGGCCACTGAAGCTTTCTTT. Encoded protein: CASRDRAATEAFF.

The rearrangement uses TRBV6-5 and TRBJ1-5; D ambiguous. Deletions cut 11 bases from V and 4 bases from J, with 15 bases between. The germline V gene encodes CDR1 MNHEY and CDR2 SVGAGI. The CDR3 runs 13 residues. CDR3 amino acids: CASRTAPNQPQHF. The CDR3 coding sequence is TGTGCCTCCCGGACTGCACCAAATCAGCCCCAGCATTTT.

The rearrangement joins TRBV5-1 to TRBJ2-3; 7 bases line up with TRBD2. The CDR3 runs to 14 residues. The germline V gene has CDR1 SGHRS and CDR2 YFSETQ. The junction had 5 bases not matched to a gene; V was cut back by 3 bases and J by 4 bases. The CDR3, as DNA: TGCGCCAGCAGCTCGAGACTAGCAGCAGATACGCAGTATTTT. This translates into CASSSRLAADTQYF.

CDR3 loop: CASSQNQDYRAEQFF. CDR3 DNA sequence: TGTGCCAGCAGCCAAAATCAGGACTACAGGGCTGAGCAGTTCTTC. This chain connects TRBV14 to TRBJ2-1; D may be TRBD1 or TRBD2 (6 bases each). Between the trimmed V and J ends, which lost 2 bases and 9 bases, there was a span of 17 bases. This CDR3 is 15 amino acids long. Germline V gene lookup returns CDR1 SGHDN and CDR2 FVKESK.

The chain couples TRBV2 to TRBJ2-7; D remains ambiguous. This CDR3 region has 11 residues. The germline V gene encodes CDR1 SNHLY and CDR2 FYNNEI. V dropped 7 bases and J dropped 5 bases, with 9 bases sitting between them. This CDR3 reads CASTSWDEQYF. As DNA, the CDR3 is TGTGCCAGCACCTCTTGGGACGAGCAGTACTTC.

This clone was counted between two and nine times. The gene calls are TRBV2 and TRBJ1-1; no clear D. The CDR3 is 11 residues long. Trimming took off 8 bases at V and 8 bases at J, with 12 bases between the two ends. CDR1 and CDR2 from the germline V gene are SNHLY and FYNNEI. CDR3 nucleotide sequence: TGTGCCAGCCAGCTATTGATAGAAGCTTTCTTT. Protein sequence: CASQLLIEAFF.

The chain is built from TRBV27 and TRBJ2-7, with TRBD2 matching 11 bases. The CDR3 is made up of 14 amino acids. V trimming: 6 bases; J trimming: 2 bases; junction bases outside the gene matches: 3. The germline V gene has CDR1 MNHEY and CDR2 SMNVEV (reference sequence). DNA for the CDR3: TGTGCCAGCAGGCCGACTAGCGGGACCTACGAGCAGTACTTC. Translating gives CASRPTSGTYEQYF.

There are a few counts of this clone. This chain joins TRBV11-2 and TRBJ2-7, with 9 bases identical to TRBD1. Trimming at V came to 1 base and at J to 12 bases, leaving 4 bases not matched to a gene. Looked up from germline, CDR1 is SGHAT and CDR2 is FQNNGV. The length of the CDR3 is 12 residues. CDR3 protein: CASSLAQGATYF. DNA for the CDR3: TGTGCCAGCAGCTTAGCACAGGGGGCTACGTACTTC.

CDR3 loop: CASSPRDRGEQYF. CDR3 DNA sequence: TGCGCCAGCAGCCCCCGGGACAGAGGAGAGCAGTACTTC. The chain is built from TRBV4-1 and TRBJ2-7, with 7 bases identical to TRBD1. The CDR3 length is 13 residues. The junction had 7 bases not matched to a gene; V was cut back by 4 bases and J by 7 bases. The germline gives CDR1 MGHRA, CDR2 YSYEKL.

The gene calls are TRBV19 and TRBJ2-3; D unclear. Trimming cost V 3 bases and J 0 bases, with 10 bases left between them. The CDR3 loop spans 15 amino acids. Germline V gives CDR1 LNHDA, CDR2 SQIVND (reference sequence). CDR3 coding DNA: TGTGCCAGTAGTATTGCAGTCGCTAGCACAGATACGCAGTATTTT. Its protein is CASSIAVASTDTQYF.

The rearrangement joins TRBV14 to TRBJ2-5, with D uncertain. The V and J ends lost 0 bases and 6 bases respectively, with 5 bases between them. The CDR3 is made up of 12 amino acids. CDR1 is SGHDN, CDR2 FVKESK, per germline. For the CDR3, the DNA is TGTGCCAGCAGCCAAGATCGGCAGACCCAGTACTTC. It translates to CASSQDRQTQYF.

The chain combines TRBV15 with TRBJ1-1; the D is unclear. This CDR3 has 15 residues. Per the germline V gene, CDR1 is LNHNV and CDR2 is YYDKDF (reference sequence). With 5 bases removed from V and 2 bases from J, the gap between germline ends came to 15 bases. In DNA form, the CDR3 reads TGTGCCACCAGCCCACGCGCCGGTGGAAACACTGAAGCTTTCTTT. It specifies CATSPRAGGNTEAFF.

The chain joins TRBV11-2 to TRBJ2-3; D possibly uses TRBD1 or TRBD2 (5 bases each). The germline CDR1 and CDR2 sequences are SGHAT and FQNNGV. V was shortened by 0 bases and J by 1 base, with 8 bases between the two germline ends. This CDR3 region has 15 residues. CDR3 amino acids: CASSLERGGTDTQYF. CDR3 bases: TGTGCCAGCAGCTTAGAGAGGGGTGGCACAGATACGCAGTATTTT.

This clone has ten or more counts. This chain connects TRBV5-1 to TRBJ1-6; TRBD1 matches 7 bases. The germline gives CDR1 SGHRS, CDR2 YFSETQ. The junction had 8 bases not matched to a gene; V was cut back by 4 bases and J by 7 bases. This CDR3 is 15 amino acids long. CDR3 sequence: CASSTRQGRNSPLHF. In nucleotides, the CDR3 is TGCGCCAGCAGCACCCGACAGGGAAGGAATTCACCCCTCCACTTT. The entire variable domain, with the rest obtained from reference TRBV5-1 and TRBJ1-6, is as follows: KAGVTQTPRYLIKTRGQQVTLSCSPISGHRSVSWYQQTPGQGLQFLFEYFSETQRNKGNFPGRFSGRQFSNSRSEMNVSTLELGDSALYLCASSTRQGRNSPLHFGNGTRLTVT.

This chain uses TRBV29-1 with TRBJ1-2; the D gene is possibly TRBD1 (5 bases). The germline V gene encodes CDR1 SQVTM and CDR2 ANQGSEA. V was trimmed by 4 bases and J by 2 bases, leaving 11 bases between them. The CDR3 length is 13 residues. This CDR3 is CSVGGRQNYGYTF. The CDR3 DNA is TGCAGCGTTGGGGGCAGACAAAACTATGGCTACACCTTC.

The chain couples TRBV5-4 to TRBJ2-7, with no clear D. CDR1 and CDR2 from the germline V gene are SGHNT and YYREEE (reference sequence). The CDR3 runs to 15 residues. The V gene lost 4 bases and the J gene lost 0 bases, with 14 bases spanning the gap. The CDR3 DNA follows: TGTGCCAGCAGCCCCGGATTGCTAAGCTCCTACGAGCAGTACTTC. This translates into CASSPGLLSSYEQYF.

This clone was counted once. V and J are TRBV19 and TRBJ1-6; tentative D call: TRBD1 (6 bases). CDR1 LNHDA and CDR2 SQIVND come from the germline V gene (reference sequence). V was cut by 5 bases and J by 9 bases, with 17 bases left in between. CDR3 length equals 15 residues. CDR3 DNA: TGTGCCAGTAGTGCACAGGGTTCTCTGCCTTCACCCCTCCACTTT. Translated, it gives CASSAQGSLPSPLHF.

The chain combines TRBV9 with TRBJ1-2; D remains unclear. Germline CDR1 and CDR2: SGDLS and YYNGEE. The ends were cut back, 3 bases at V and 8 bases at J, with 14 bases in the middle. The CDR3 totals 13 residues. The chain's CDR3 is CASSGSTTQGYTF. The CDR3 coding sequence is TGTGCCAGCAGCGGTAGTACAACACAGGGCTACACCTTC.

The chain carries TRBV7-9 and TRBJ1-1; D gene ambiguous. Germline V gene lookup returns CDR1 SEHNR and CDR2 FQNEAQ (reference sequence). CDR3 size: 13 residues. Trimming pared 5 bases from V and 1 base from J, leaving 8 bases between. CDR3: CASSRVGNTEAFF. Here the CDR3 DNA reads TGTGCCAGCAGCCGAGTGGGGAACACTGAAGCTTTCTTT.

As regards this clone: The same CDR3 also results from other DNA sequences found in this sample. The CDR3 coding sequence is TGCGCCAGCAGCTTGGACACCAACACTGAAGCTTTCTTT. It translates to CASSLDTNTEAFF. The genes are TRBV5-1 and TRBJ1-1, with no clear D. Germline V gives CDR1 SGHRS, CDR2 YFSETQ. The CDR3 loop spans 13 amino acids. V was pared by 0 bases and J by 2 bases, with 5 bases between.

The chain carries TRBV2 and TRBJ1-2, with a weak D call TRBD1 (5 bases). Germline lookup yields CDR1 SNHLY and CDR2 FYNNEI. V dropped 4 bases and J dropped 0 bases, with 15 bases sitting between them. The CDR3 has 16 residues. CDR3 nucleotide sequence: TGTGCCAGCAGTGCCCTAACACGGGGGGCTAACTATGGCTACACCTTC. It codes for CASSALTRGANYGYTF. The full variable domain, rest sourced from reference TRBV2 and TRBJ1-2, is EPEVTQTPSHQVTQMGQEVILRCVPISNHLYFYWYRQILGQKVEFLVSFYNNEISEKSEIFDDQFSVERPDGSNFTLKIRSTKLEDSAMYFCASSALTRGANYGYTFGSGTRLTVV.

The V and J genes are TRBV20-1 and TRBJ1-2, with D possibly being TRBD1 (5 bases). This CDR3 has 11 residues. Germline CDR1 and CDR2: DFQATT and SNEGSKA (reference sequence). With 5 bases removed from V and 11 bases from J, the gap between germline ends came to 15 bases. The CDR3 sequence: CSAGSGGRYTF. CDR3 bases: TGCAGTGCTGGAAGTGGGGGGAGGTACACCTTC.

The V and J genes are TRBV7-3 and TRBJ2-1; D is tentatively TRBD1 or TRBD2 (5 bases each). V lost 5 bases and J 7 bases, leaving 12 bases between the germline ends. Per germline, CDR1 SGHTA and CDR2 FQGTGA. The CDR3 covers 13 residues. In DNA form, the CDR3 reads TGTGCCAGCAGCCCGTCGAGGGGAAATGAGCAGTTCTTC. Encoded protein: CASSPSRGNEQFF.

The V call is TRBV30, the J call TRBJ2-2, with 7 positions matching TRBD2. The CDR3 is made up of 14 amino acids. In germline, CDR1 is GTSNPN, CDR2 SVGIG (reference sequence). The trim removed 3 bases at V and 2 bases at J, leaving 3 bases unmatched. CDR3 protein: CAWSGGTNTGELFF. DNA for the CDR3: TGTGCCTGGAGCGGGGGGACCAACACCGGGGAGCTGTTTTTT.